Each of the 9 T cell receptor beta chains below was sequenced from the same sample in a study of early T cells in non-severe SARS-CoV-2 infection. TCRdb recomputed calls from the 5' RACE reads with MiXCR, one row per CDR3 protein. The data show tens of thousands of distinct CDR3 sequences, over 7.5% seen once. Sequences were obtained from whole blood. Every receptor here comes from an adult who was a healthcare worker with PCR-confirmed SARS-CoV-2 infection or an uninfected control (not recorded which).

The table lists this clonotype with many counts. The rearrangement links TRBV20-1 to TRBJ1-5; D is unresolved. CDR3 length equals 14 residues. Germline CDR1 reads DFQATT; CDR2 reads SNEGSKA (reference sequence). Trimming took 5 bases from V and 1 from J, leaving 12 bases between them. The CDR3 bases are TGCAGTGCTTCCTCATCGGGGAGCAATCAGCCCCAGCATTTT. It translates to CSASSSGSNQPQHF.

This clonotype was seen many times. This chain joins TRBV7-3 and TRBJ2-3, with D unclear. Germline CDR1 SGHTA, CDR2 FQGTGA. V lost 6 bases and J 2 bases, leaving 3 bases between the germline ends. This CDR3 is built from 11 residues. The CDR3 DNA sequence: TGTGCCAGCAGTAACACAGATACGCAGTATTTT. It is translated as CASSNTDTQYF.

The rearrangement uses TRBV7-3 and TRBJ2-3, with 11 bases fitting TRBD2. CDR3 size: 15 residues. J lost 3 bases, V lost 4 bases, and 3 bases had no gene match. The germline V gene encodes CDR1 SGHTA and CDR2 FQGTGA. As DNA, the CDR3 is TGTGCCAGCAGCTCACTAGCGGGAGTGACAGATACGCAGTATTTT. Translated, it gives CASSSLAGVTDTQYF.

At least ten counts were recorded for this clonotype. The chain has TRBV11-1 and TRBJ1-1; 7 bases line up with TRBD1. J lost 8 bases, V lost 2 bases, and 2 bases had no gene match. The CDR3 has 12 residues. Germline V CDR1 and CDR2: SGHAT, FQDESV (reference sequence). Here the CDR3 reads CASSLIGGEAFF. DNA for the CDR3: TGTGCCAGCAGCTTAATAGGGGGCGAAGCTTTCTTT.

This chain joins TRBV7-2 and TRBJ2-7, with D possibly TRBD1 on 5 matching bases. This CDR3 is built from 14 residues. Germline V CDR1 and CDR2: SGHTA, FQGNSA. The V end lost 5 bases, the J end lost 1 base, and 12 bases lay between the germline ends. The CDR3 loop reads CASSQHRQSYEQYF. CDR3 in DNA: TGTGCCAGCAGCCAACATCGACAGTCCTACGAGCAGTACTTC.

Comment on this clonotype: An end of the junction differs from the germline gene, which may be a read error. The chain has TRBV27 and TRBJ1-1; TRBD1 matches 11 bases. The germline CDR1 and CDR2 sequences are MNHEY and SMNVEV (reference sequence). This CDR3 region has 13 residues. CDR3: CASRRTGGAEAFF. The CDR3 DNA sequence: TGTGCCAGCAGGCGGACAGGGGGCGCGGAAGCTTTCTTC.

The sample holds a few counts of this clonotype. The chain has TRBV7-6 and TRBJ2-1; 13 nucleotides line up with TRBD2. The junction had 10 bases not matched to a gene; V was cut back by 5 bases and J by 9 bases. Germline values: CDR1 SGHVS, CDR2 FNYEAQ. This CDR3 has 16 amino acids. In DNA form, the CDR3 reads TGTGCCAGCAGCCCCTCGACTAGCGGGGGGACGGGTGAGCAGTTCTTC. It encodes CASSPSTSGGTGEQFF.

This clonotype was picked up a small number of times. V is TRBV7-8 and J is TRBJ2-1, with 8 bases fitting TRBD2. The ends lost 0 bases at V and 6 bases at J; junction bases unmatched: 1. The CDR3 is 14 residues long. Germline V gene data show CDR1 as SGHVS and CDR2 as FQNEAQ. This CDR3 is CASSLAGTSNEQFF. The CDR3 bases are TGTGCCAGCAGCTTAGCCGGGACTAGCAATGAGCAGTTCTTC.

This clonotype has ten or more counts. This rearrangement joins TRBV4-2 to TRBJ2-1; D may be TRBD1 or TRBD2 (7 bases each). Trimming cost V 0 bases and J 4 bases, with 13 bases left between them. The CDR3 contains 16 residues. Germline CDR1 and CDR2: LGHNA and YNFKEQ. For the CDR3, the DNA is TGTGCCAGCAGCCAAGAACAGGGGACTACATACAATGAGCAGTTCTTC. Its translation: CASSQEQGTTYNEQFF.